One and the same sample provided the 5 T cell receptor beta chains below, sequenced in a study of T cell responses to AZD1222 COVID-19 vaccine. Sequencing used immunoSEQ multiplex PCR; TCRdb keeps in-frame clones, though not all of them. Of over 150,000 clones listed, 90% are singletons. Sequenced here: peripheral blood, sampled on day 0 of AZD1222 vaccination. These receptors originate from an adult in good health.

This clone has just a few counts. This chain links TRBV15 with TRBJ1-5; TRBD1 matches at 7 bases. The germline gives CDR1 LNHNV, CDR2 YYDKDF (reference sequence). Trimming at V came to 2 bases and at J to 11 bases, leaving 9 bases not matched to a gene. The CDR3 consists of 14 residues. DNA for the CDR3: TGTGCCACCAGCAGAAAGGGGGCCGGCTGGTCCCAGCATTTT. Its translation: CATSRKGAGWSQHF.

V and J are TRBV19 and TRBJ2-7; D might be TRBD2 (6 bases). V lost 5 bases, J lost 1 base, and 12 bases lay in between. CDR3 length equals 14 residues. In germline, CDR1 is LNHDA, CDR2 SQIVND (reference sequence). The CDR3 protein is CASSPGEVSYEQYF. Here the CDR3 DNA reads TGTGCCAGTAGTCCCGGGGAGGTTTCCTACGAGCAGTACTTC.

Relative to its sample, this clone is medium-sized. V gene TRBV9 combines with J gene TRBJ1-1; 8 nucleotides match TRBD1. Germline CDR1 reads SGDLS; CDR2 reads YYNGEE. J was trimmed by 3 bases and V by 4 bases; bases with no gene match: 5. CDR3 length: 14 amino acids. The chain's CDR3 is CASSPDRADTEAFF. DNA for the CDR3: TGTGCCAGCAGCCCGGACAGGGCGGACACTGAAGCTTTCTTT.

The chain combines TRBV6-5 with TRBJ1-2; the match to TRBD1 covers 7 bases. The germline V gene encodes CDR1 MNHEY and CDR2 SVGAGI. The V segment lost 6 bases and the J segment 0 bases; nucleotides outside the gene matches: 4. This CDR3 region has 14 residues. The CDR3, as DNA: TGTGCCAGCAGGACAGGGATTTCTAACTATGGCTACACCTTC. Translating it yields CASRTGISNYGYTF.

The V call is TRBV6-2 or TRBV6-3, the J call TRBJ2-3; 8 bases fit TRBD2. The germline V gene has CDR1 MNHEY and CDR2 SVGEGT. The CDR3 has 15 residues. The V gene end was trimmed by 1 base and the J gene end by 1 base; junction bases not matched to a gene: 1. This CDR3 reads CASSYLRGGTDTQYF. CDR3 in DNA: TGTGCCAGCAGTTACTTGCGGGGGGGCACAGATACGCAGTATTTT.